This T cell receptor (beta chain) is from a study of shared clonotypes between healthy human individuals. Whole-study context: Each donor's CD4 naive and CD4 memory cells filled three plates apiece, CD8 naive two, and CD8 memory one.

Only in-frame clones appear in the TCRdb table, and some are missing; sequencing was by immunoSEQ multiplex PCR. The table shows 900,000 to 1,200,000 clones, with around 78% occurring only once. General study findings and limits: The generation probabilities recorded for non-shared clonotypes fell below those of clonotypes shared by all four donors. Large depth notwithstanding, sorted-subset sequencing proved incomplete by rarefaction.

Comment on this clone: What it recognizes is unknown.

Germline V lookup: CDR1 LNHDA, CDR2 SQIVND (reference sequence). This CDR3 contains 16 residues. Trimming stripped 5 bases from V and 0 bases from J, with 16 bases between. This sequence was found in a man aged 18 to 29 in good health. Some clones in this sample may be carry-over from other donors' samples. Material for sequencing was memory CD4+ T cells from PBMCs. Sample subset: CD45RA-negative fraction. This chain joins TRBV19 and TRBJ1-1, with a tentative D call TRBD1 (5 bases). CDR3 in amino acids: CASSGGVSALNTEAFF. The CDR3 bases are TGTGCCAGTAGTGGGGGGGTGAGCGCTTTGAACACTGAAGCTTTCTTT.